This is a list of T cell receptor beta chains from one sample in a study of technical replicates of blood from several donors. Data came from immunoSEQ multiplex PCR; TCRdb stores just in-frame clones and leaves some out. This table holds approximately 70,000 clones, 95% to 98% found once. Sequencing was done on a sample of T cells isolated from PBMCs. These receptors were collected from a human donor in good health. The CDR3 runs from the conserved cysteine through the conserved F or W. The order of the fields is D gene, clone size, J gene, V gene, CDR3 DNA, CDR3 protein. D genes are given only for firm matches. Where a row states a size, it is once, few, many or the class of an expanded clone; other rows omit it.

>.|.|TRBJ2-7|TRBV25-1
TGTGCCAGCAGTGAATCGGCCCCGGGACAGTACTTC
CASSESAPGQYF
>TRBD2|.|TRBJ2-7|TRBV28
TGTGCCAGCACCACAGGCGGGGGACTTTCCTACGAGCAGTACTTC
CASTTGGGLSYEQYF
>TRBD2|.|TRBJ2-5|TRBV4-1
TGCGCCAGCAGCCAAGGGCTAGCGGGTATCTTACAAGAGACCCAGTACTTC
CASSQGLAGILQETQYF
>.|.|TRBJ1-1|TRBV9
TGTGCCAGCAGCGGGGGGGGGACAGAAGCTTTCTTT
CASSGGGTEAFF
>.|.|TRBJ1-1|TRBV28
TGTGCCAGCAGTTTCGTCAGGGGATACATGAACACTGAAGCTTTCTTT
CASSFVRGYMNTEAFF
>TRBD1|.|TRBJ2-7|TRBV7-3
TGTGCCAGCAGCTTATATTCAGGGGGACAGACCTACGAGCAGTACTTC
CASSLYSGGQTYEQYF
>.|.|TRBJ1-1|TRBV28
TGTGCCAGCAGTTTATTACCTGGGGCCCTCAAGGGGATGAACACTGAAGCTTTCTTT
CASSLLPGALKGMNTEAFF
>TRBD1|once|TRBJ2-7|TRBV11-2
TGTGCCAGCAGCTTACCTTTTGGAGGACAGGGTATTACGAGGGAGCAGTACTTC
CASSLPFGGQGITREQYF
>TRBD2|.|TRBJ2-1|TRBV6-5
TGTGCCAGCAGTTACTCTCCTAGCGGGGGGGCTTATGAGCAGTTCTTC
CASSYSPSGGAYEQFF
>TRBD2|once|TRBJ2-7|TRBV6-1
TGTGCCACCCTGGGACTAGGAATGTACGAGCAGTACTTC
CATLGLGMYEQYF
>.|.|TRBJ1-2|TRBV6-1
TGTGCCAGCAGGAGGGACGGGGGAGACTATGGCTACACCTTC
CASRRDGGDYGYTF
>TRBD1|.|TRBJ2-7|TRBV28
TGTGCCAGCAGTTTAGTTGGGACAGGCATGTACGAGCAGTACTTC
CASSLVGTGMYEQYF
>TRBD1|.|TRBJ1-2|TRBV5-1
TGCGCCAGCAGCAACAGGGGGCGGCTGTCCTATGGCTACACCTTC
CASSNRGRLSYGYTF
>.|.|TRBJ1-2|TRBV5-4
TGTGCCAGCAGCTTGGCGGGGGGCGCAGGAGGCTACACCTTC
CASSLAGGAGGYTF
>TRBD1|.|TRBJ2-5|TRBV10-3
TGTGCCATCAGCGGGACAGGGGAAGAGACCCAGTACTTC
CAISGTGEETQYF
>TRBD1|.|TRBJ2-4|TRBV6-5
TGTGCCAGCAGTTACTCAGGGGGCCTAGCCAAAAACATTCAGTACTTC
CASSYSGGLAKNIQYF
>TRBD1|.|TRBJ2-7|TRBV7-9
TGTGCCAGCAGCTCTCCGGGACAGGGGAAGGACGAGCAGTACTTC
CASSSPGQGKDEQYF
>TRBD1|.|TRBJ2-5|TRBV28
TGTGCCAGCAGTTTATTTAATTTGGGTGGGACAGGGCAAGAGACCCAGTACTTC
CASSLFNLGGTGQETQYF
>TRBD1|.|TRBJ2-7|TRBV4-2
TGTGCCAGCAGCCAAGATATGGACAGGATACCCCTACAGCAGTACTTC
CASSQDMDRIPLQQYF
>TRBD1|.|TRBJ1-1|TRBV9
TGTGCCAGCAGCCCGGCAGGGGGAGGCACTGAAGCTTTCTTT
CASSPAGGGTEAFF
>.|.|TRBJ1-2|TRBV12-5
TGTGCTAGTGGTTCTCCCCCCGGGGATTTCACCTTC
CASGSPPGDFTF
>TRBD2|.|TRBJ2-7|TRBV13
TGTGCCAGCAGCTCGGGGGGGCCGTCCTACGAGCAGTACTTC
CASSSGGPSYEQYF
>.|.|TRBJ2-7|TRBV5-6
TGTGCCAGCAGCTTTGAAACCAGGGGCTACGAGCAGTACTTC
CASSFETRGYEQYF
>TRBD1|.|TRBJ2-1|TRBV10-1
TGCGCCAGCAGCCAGATCGGGACAGGTCTCGACAATGAGCAGTTCTTC
CASSQIGTGLDNEQFF
>TRBD2|.|TRBJ2-7|TRBV6-1
TGTGCCAGCGACCGCGGGACTAGCGCACCCTACGAGCAGTACTTC
CASDRGTSAPYEQYF
>TRBD1|.|TRBJ2-1|TRBV11-3
TGTGCCAGCAGCTTAGAGCAGGGGGCCTACAATGAGCAGTTCTTC
CASSLEQGAYNEQFF
>.|.|TRBJ2-3|TRBV11-3
TGTGCCAGCAGCCCCTCTGGACAATTCCCTAGCACAGATACGCAGTATTTT
CASSPSGQFPSTDTQYF
>TRBD1|.|TRBJ1-5|TRBV27
TGTGCCAGCAGTTTAAAGTCAGGGGGCCATGGCAATCAGCCCCAGCATTTT
CASSLKSGGHGNQPQHF
>TRBD1|once|TRBJ2-1|TRBV14
TGTGCCAGCACCCGGGACAGTTACAATGAGCAGTTCTTC
CASTRDSYNEQFF
>TRBD1|.|TRBJ2-6|TRBV11-2
TGTGCCAGCAGCTCACAGGGGGCAGGTGGGGCCAACGTCCTGACTTTC
CASSSQGAGGANVLTF
>.|.|TRBJ1-2|TRBV7-9
TGTGCCAGCTCAATAGAGCGGGACTATGGCTACACCTTC
CASSIERDYGYTF
>TRBD1|.|TRBJ1-2|TRBV27
TGTGCCAGCACAGGGGGCGACTATGGCTACACCTTC
CASTGGDYGYTF
>.|once|TRBJ2-5|TRBV19
TGTGCCAGTAGTAGAGAAATACTAGGATTCAGGGAGACCCAGTACTTC
CASSREILGFRETQYF
>.|.|TRBJ1-3|TRBV5-4
TGTGCCAGCAGCTTGTGGGCTGCCGGAAACACCATATATTTT
CASSLWAAGNTIYF
>TRBD2|.|TRBJ2-1|TRBV5-1
TGCGCCAGCAGCTTGGAACTAGCGGGAGGGAATGAGCAGTTCTTC
CASSLELAGGNEQFF